The 28 T cell receptor beta chains below all came from one sample that was sequenced in a study of blood T cell repertoires in COVID-19. Assay: immunoSEQ multiplex PCR; the TCRdb copy retains only in-frame clones and omits some. Of 230,000 or so clones in the sample, about 91% were seen once. Sequenced: PBMCs or T cells enriched from blood (not recorded which). The origin of the receptors is a woman between 35 and 50 years old with acute COVID-19.

In this sample, this clone turned up a few times. This chain uses TRBV6-5 with TRBJ1-2, with TRBD1 matching over 8 bases. Germline-derived CDR1 and CDR2 are MNHEY and SVGAGI. The V gene end was trimmed by 2 bases and the J gene end by 4 bases; junction bases not matched to a gene: 6. The CDR3 length is 15 residues. CDR3 in amino acids: CASSYITGGTYGYTF. The CDR3 bases are TGTGCCAGCAGTTACATTACAGGGGGTACCTATGGCTACACCTTC.

The rearrangement uses TRBV6-5 and TRBJ1-1; weak D call: TRBD1 (5 bases). The CDR3 has 13 residues. Trimming removed 6 bases from V and 1 base from J, with 9 bases in between. CDR1 MNHEY and CDR2 SVGAGI come from the germline V gene. The CDR3 sequence is CASRGGANTEAFF. CDR3 bases: TGTGCCAGCAGGGGTGGGGCGAACACTGAAGCTTTCTTT.

The chain couples TRBV5-1 to TRBJ2-3, with 16 bases matching TRBD2. The CDR3 has 18 residues. Germline-derived CDR1 and CDR2 are SGHRS and YFSETQ. The V and J ends lost 3 bases and 2 bases, in that order; junction bases with no gene match: 6. The CDR3 DNA is TGCGCCAGCAGCTCGGACGGGACTAGCGGGAGGGCCACAGATACGCAGTATTTT. Translation gives CASSSDGTSGRATDTQYF. Drawing the rest from reference TRBV5-1 and TRBJ2-3, the complete variable domain is KAGVTQTPRYLIKTRGQQVTLSCSPISGHRSVSWYQQTPGQGLQFLFEYFSETQRNKGNFPGRFSGRQFSNSRSEMNVSTLELGDSALYLCASSSDGTSGRATDTQYFGPGTRLTVL.

The rearrangement links TRBV20-1 to TRBJ1-1, with D hard to call. Per germline, CDR1 DFQATT and CDR2 SNEGSKA (reference sequence). This CDR3 has 12 amino acids. V lost 3 bases, J lost 4 bases, and 9 bases lay in between. The CDR3 bases are TGCAGTGCTAGTCTAGCCGGCACTGAAGCTTTCTTT. Translating gives CSASLAGTEAFF.

The rearrangement uses TRBV5-1 and TRBJ1-2, with no clear D. CDR1 and CDR2 (germline): SGHRS, YFSETQ. V lost 1 base and J lost 8, with 18 bases in between. The CDR3 loop spans 15 amino acids. In DNA, the CDR3 is TGCGCCAGCAGCTTGTACACGGGAAGCGGGAACGGCTACACCTTC. Its translation is CASSLYTGSGNGYTF. Combining the CDR3 with reference TRBV5-1 and TRBJ1-2 gives the whole variable domain KAGVTQTPRYLIKTRGQQVTLSCSPISGHRSVSWYQQTPGQGLQFLFEYFSETQRNKGNFPGRFSGRQFSNSRSEMNVSTLELGDSALYLCASSLYTGSGNGYTFGSGTRLTVV.

The count of this clone is one. This rearrangement joins TRBV10-1 to TRBJ1-1, with D hard to call. Germline CDR1 reads WNHNN; CDR2 reads SYGVQD (reference sequence). V lost 7 bases and J 4 bases, leaving 13 bases between the germline ends. CDR3 length: 13 residues. The CDR3 DNA reads TGCGCCAGCATCCGGGAGGTTACCACTGAAGCTTTCTTT. This encodes CASIREVTTEAFF.

The table lists this clone with a count of one. The chain links TRBV30 to TRBJ1-4; D gene ambiguous. V lost 3 bases and J 7 bases, leaving 12 bases between the germline ends. Germline lookup yields CDR1 GTSNPN and CDR2 SVGIG (reference sequence). CDR3 length: 13 amino acids. CDR3 bases: TGTGCCTGGAGCCCCTCCCCAGGTGAAAAACTGTTTTTT. This sequence encodes CAWSPSPGEKLFF.

The chain uses TRBV18 and TRBJ1-5; TRBD1 agrees at 7 bases. J gave up 6 bases and V 3 bases, and 11 bases lay outside the gene matches. The CDR3 sequence is 16 residues long. Germline V gives CDR1 KGHSH, CDR2 LQKENI. The CDR3 nucleotides read TGTGCCAGCTCACCTGTACAGGGGAGTGTTGGTCAGCCCCAGCATTTT. Protein: CASSPVQGSVGQPQHF.

The V and J genes are TRBV5-6 and TRBJ2-5; TRBD1 matches at 9 bases. The CDR3 length is 15 residues. The J segment lost 4 bases and the V segment lost 3 bases, leaving 7 bases of the junction unmatched. Germline V CDR1 and CDR2: SGHDT, YYEEEE. The CDR3 DNA reads TGTGCCAGCAGCTGGGTTACAGGGGGCGGAGAGACCCAGTACTTC. Its protein is CASSWVTGGGETQYF. Full variable domain (remainder filled in from reference TRBV5-6 and TRBJ2-5): DAGVTQSPTHLIKTRGQQVTLRCSPKSGHDTVSWYQQALGQGPQFIFQYYEEEERQRGNFPDRFSGHQFPNYSSELNVNALLLGDSALYLCASSWVTGGGETQYFGPGTRLLVL.

V usage is TRBV7-6 and J usage is TRBJ2-2; 9 positions match TRBD1. The V gene end was trimmed by 9 bases and the J gene end by 0 bases; junction bases not matched to a gene: 5. The germline CDR1 and CDR2 sequences are SGHVS and FNYEAQ. The CDR3 is 15 amino acids. CDR3 coding DNA: TGTGCCAGTAACACAGGGGGCGCGAACACCGGGGAGCTGTTTTTT. Translating gives CASNTGGANTGELFF.

The CDR3 nucleotides are TGTGCCAGCAGCCACCCAGGACTAGCGGGAGGCAATGAGCAGTTCTTC. Translation gives CASSHPGLAGGNEQFF. The V and J genes are TRBV3-1 (or the pseudogene TRBV3-2) and TRBJ2-1; 14 bases fit TRBD2. With V trimmed by 3 bases and J by 6 bases, 4 bases remained unmatched. This CDR3 comprises 16 residues. From germline, CDR1 is LGHDT and CDR2 YNNKEL (reference sequence).

The rearrangement joins TRBV7-9 to TRBJ1-5; D gene uncertain. Trimming removed 3 bases at V and 7 bases at J, with 19 bases between. The CDR3 is made up of 16 amino acids. In germline, CDR1 is SEHNR, CDR2 FQNEAQ (reference sequence). In nucleotides, the CDR3 is TGTGCCAGCAGCTTTGGAGGAAATGGGTTCGGCCAGCCCCAGCATTTT. Protein: CASSFGGNGFGQPQHF. Combining the CDR3 with reference TRBV7-9 and TRBJ1-5 gives the whole variable domain DTGVSQNPRHKITKRGQNVTFRCDPISEHNRLYWYRQTLGQGPEFLTYFQNEAQLEKSRLLSDRFSAERPKGSFSTLEIQRTEQGDSAMYLCASSFGGNGFGQPQHFGDGTRLSIL.

This chain connects TRBV19 to TRBJ1-4; D is possibly TRBD1 (5 bases). Germline V gives CDR1 LNHDA, CDR2 SQIVND (reference sequence). The ends were cut back, 4 bases at V and 8 bases at J, with 11 bases in the middle. The CDR3 is made up of 13 amino acids. The CDR3 DNA sequence: TGTGCCAGTAGTAACGGGGGGGTCGAAAAACTGTTTTTT. Protein sequence: CASSNGGVEKLFF.

In its sample, this clone was seen a few times. The chain links TRBV11-2 to TRBJ2-2; 7 bases map to TRBD1. The CDR3 is made up of 16 amino acids. CDR1 SGHAT and CDR2 FQNNGV come from the germline V gene. Unmatched junction bases numbered 7, after V lost 5 bases and J lost 1 base. CDR3 amino acids: CASSTNYRGNTGELFF. The CDR3, as DNA: TGTGCCAGCAGCACCAATTACAGGGGGAACACCGGGGAGCTGTTTTTT.

The chain recombines TRBV9 with TRBJ2-5; a possible D gene is TRBD1 (5 bases). Trimming pared 0 bases from V and 1 base from J, leaving 13 bases between. The length of the CDR3 is 16 residues. Per germline, CDR1 SGDLS and CDR2 YYNGEE. The CDR3 spells CASSVAFAQGQETQYF. The CDR3 region has the DNA TGTGCCAGCAGCGTAGCTTTTGCCCAGGGCCAAGAGACCCAGTACTTC.

This chain links TRBV2 with TRBJ2-2; a weak D match, TRBD1 (5 bases). Trimming removed 8 bases from V and 4 bases from J, with 17 bases in between. Germline lookup yields CDR1 SNHLY and CDR2 FYNNEI. This CDR3 is 15 amino acids long. The CDR3 nucleotides are TGTGCCAGCCGGAGAAACCCCCAGGGCACCGGGGAGCTGTTTTTT. Its protein product is CASRRNPQGTGELFF.

The rearrangement links TRBV11-2 to TRBJ2-3; 8 bases are a match to TRBD2. Germline V gene data show CDR1 as SGHAT and CDR2 as FQNNGV. V dropped 5 bases and J dropped 4; count of bases not matched to a gene: 11. There are 16 residues in the CDR3. This CDR3 is CASSLGEGLGSDTQYF. The CDR3 coding sequence is TGTGCCAGCAGCCTAGGGGAGGGACTAGGTTCAGATACGCAGTATTTT.

The CDR3 DNA follows: TGTGCCAGCAGTACCGACAGGCATACTGACAATGAGCAGTTCTTC. Residues: CASSTDRHTDNEQFF. J is TRBJ2-1 and V is TRBV13, with D maybe TRBD1 (6 bases). With 6 bases removed from V and 5 bases from J, the gap between germline ends came to 17 bases. CDR1 and CDR2 from the germline V gene are PRHDT and FYEKMQ (reference sequence). This CDR3 has 15 residues. Full variable domain (outside the CDR3, taken from reference TRBV13 and TRBJ2-1): AAGVIQSPRHLIKEKRETATLKCYPIPRHDTVYWYQQGPGQDPQFLISFYEKMQSDKGSIPDRFSAQQFSDYHSELNMSSLELGDSALYFCASSTDRHTDNEQFFGPGTRLTVL.

The chain joins TRBV29-1 to TRBJ1-1; D is perhaps TRBD1 (6 bases). The CDR3 loop spans 11 amino acids. Germline-derived CDR1 and CDR2 are SQVTM and ANQGSEA. V was clipped by 6 bases and J by 9 bases, with 14 bases between them. The CDR3 region is CSVVWGGKAFF. The CDR3 DNA sequence: TGCAGCGTAGTCTGGGGGGGCAAAGCTTTCTTT.

The CDR3 here is CASSFRQGADTQYF. CDR3 nucleotide sequence: TGTGCCAGCAGCTTCCGACAGGGGGCGGATACGCAGTATTTT. The genes are TRBV11-2 and TRBJ2-3, with 10 bases lining up with TRBD1. CDR3 length: 14 residues. Germline V gene sequence: CDR1 SGHAT, CDR2 FQNNGV. Trimming removed 3 bases from V and 6 bases from J; junction bases left unmatched: 3.

CDR3 amino acids: CASSPSGYGYTF. The CDR3 nucleotides read TGTGCCAGCAGCCCCTCAGGGTATGGCTACACCTTC. This chain connects TRBV14 to TRBJ1-2, with TRBD1 as a possible D gene (5 bases). The CDR3 consists of 12 residues. Per germline, CDR1 SGHDN and CDR2 FVKESK. The V gene lost 4 bases and the J gene lost 5 bases, with 8 bases spanning the gap.

This chain connects TRBV12-3 or TRBV12-4 to TRBJ1-1; tentatively, D is TRBD1 (6 bases). This CDR3 has 12 amino acids. V dropped 3 bases and J dropped 6 bases, with 8 bases sitting between them. Here the CDR3 reads CASSFRTAEAFF. The CDR3 nucleotides are TGTGCCAGCAGTTTTCGGACAGCTGAAGCTTTCTTT.

This chain joins TRBV5-1 and TRBJ2-3; D gene unclear. Germline values: CDR1 SGHRS, CDR2 YFSETQ. The V and J ends lost 0 bases and 4 bases respectively, with 9 bases between them. This CDR3 contains 14 residues. Here the CDR3 reads CASSLATVADTQYF. The CDR3 region has the DNA TGCGCCAGCAGCTTGGCCACGGTGGCAGATACGCAGTATTTT.

V usage is TRBV6-2 or TRBV6-3 and J usage is TRBJ2-7; TRBD2 is a possible D gene (5 bases). The V and J ends lost 6 bases and 5 bases respectively, with 11 bases between them. The CDR3 has 12 amino acids. In germline, CDR1 is MNHEY, CDR2 SVGEGT. The CDR3 here is CASSPDSDEQYF. The CDR3 DNA reads TGTGCCAGCAGCCCGGACTCTGACGAGCAGTACTTC.

The rearrangement uses TRBV18 and TRBJ1-6, with 8 bases lining up with TRBD1. The CDR3 length is 14 residues. CDR1 is KGHSH and CDR2 is LQKENI in the germline V gene. Trimming cost V 5 bases and J 13 bases; bases outside gene matches: 10. For the CDR3, the DNA is TGTGCCAGCTCAGCCGACAGGGGACCTGGCCCCCTCCACTTT. Translating it yields CASSADRGPGPLHF.

This chain uses TRBV6-5 with TRBJ1-2, with D possibly being TRBD1 (5 bases). There are 14 residues in the CDR3. Trimming shortened V by 6 bases and J by 8 bases, and 19 bases separated the two germline ends. Germline-derived CDR1 and CDR2 are MNHEY and SVGAGI. CDR3 sequence (DNA): TGTGCCAGCAGGGCCAGGGCCCCCTCGGTCGGCTACACCTTC. Protein product: CASRARAPSVGYTF.

This clone was counted a few times. This chain links TRBV7-8 with TRBJ1-2; D is ambiguous. Trimming removed 5 bases from V and 5 bases from J, with 12 bases in between. Germline CDR1 is SGHVS and CDR2 is FQNEAQ. The CDR3 sequence is 13 residues long. CDR3 amino acids: CASSPTRGYGYTF. The DNA for the CDR3 is TGTGCCAGCAGCCCCACCCGGGGATATGGCTACACCTTC. The full variable domain, in which reference TRBV7-8 and TRBJ1-2 provide the parts outside the CDR3, is GAGVSQSPRYKVAKRGQDVALRCDPISGHVSLFWYQQALGQGPEFLTYFQNEAQLDKSGLPSDRFFAERPEGSVSTLKIQRTQQEDSAVYLCASSPTRGYGYTFGSGTRLTVV.

This clone has only a few counts. The chain is built from TRBV6-5 and TRBJ1-2; 7 positions agree with TRBD1. The CDR3 consists of 15 residues. Germline V lookup: CDR1 MNHEY, CDR2 SVGAGI. Losses at the gene ends were 0 bases for V and 5 bases for J; bases not matched to a gene: 6. CDR3 bases: TGTGCCAGCAGTTACTCCGGCGACAGGGTATATGGCTACACCTTC. Its translation is CASSYSGDRVYGYTF.